This passage covers 27 T cell receptor beta chains from one sample sequenced in a study of cytotoxic CD8 clonotypes in ibrutinib-treated CLL. Sequencing was performed with immunoSEQ multiplex PCR; in TCRdb, only in-frame clones are kept and a portion is missing. In the table there are approximately 350,000 clones, 67% of which are singletons. The sequencing used PBMCs, collected after 36 months of ibrutinib treatment. The receptors were gathered from a human donor with chronic lymphocytic leukemia.

The gene calls are TRBV29-1 and TRBJ2-3; D is perhaps TRBD2 (6 bases). The CDR3 covers 13 residues. Germline CDR1 is SQVTM and CDR2 is ANQGSEA. The V end lost 3 bases, the J end lost 5 bases, and 12 bases lay between the germline ends. The CDR3, as DNA: TGCAGCGTTGAGCTGAGGAGGGAAGATACGCAGTATTTT. Translation gives CSVELRREDTQYF.

The chain has TRBV4-1 and TRBJ2-7, with TRBD1 matching over 11 bases. The germline CDR1 and CDR2 sequences are MGHRA and YSYEKL. V dropped 0 bases and J dropped 5; count of bases not matched to a gene: 9. The length of the CDR3 is 17 residues. The CDR3, as DNA: TGCGCCAGCAGCCAAGATCGGAGGGGACAGGGGGTCCACGAGCAGTACTTC. Residues: CASSQDRRGQGVHEQYF.

The genes are TRBV5-1 and TRBJ2-4; unclear D gene. V lost 7 bases to trimming and J lost 9 bases, with 20 bases between them. There are 14 residues in the CDR3. The germline CDR1 and CDR2 sequences are SGHRS and YFSETQ. This chain's CDR3 is CASAIAASLGIQYF. The CDR3 nucleotides read TGCGCCAGCGCTATCGCCGCATCGTTAGGCATTCAGTACTTC.

This chain joins TRBV6-5 and TRBJ2-5, with D possibly TRBD2 on 6 matching bases. The ends were cut back, 2 bases at V and 7 bases at J, with 17 bases in the middle. The CDR3 has 15 amino acids. Germline CDR1 and CDR2: MNHEY and SVGAGI. This CDR3 reads CASSYGGAGMGTQYF. In DNA, the CDR3 is TGTGCCAGCAGTTACGGAGGTGCGGGGATGGGGACCCAGTACTTC.

This clone was counted only a few times. For the CDR3, the DNA is TGCGCCAGCAGCCAAGTGGCCACCGCGAACACCGGGGAGCTGTTTTTT. Translation gives CASSQVATANTGELFF. The chain combines TRBV4-1 with TRBJ2-2; D not resolved. CDR3 length: 16 amino acids. V shed 1 base and J shed 0 bases, with 9 bases lying between them. Looked up from germline, CDR1 is MGHRA and CDR2 is YSYEKL.

The chain carries TRBV9 and TRBJ2-2; 9 nucleotides agree with TRBD1. The CDR3 consists of 15 residues. Germline V gene lookup returns CDR1 SGDLS and CDR2 YYNGEE. V dropped 5 bases and J dropped 3; count of bases not matched to a gene: 5. CDR3 region: CASRGQGWHTGELFF. The CDR3 nucleotides read TGTGCCAGCAGAGGACAGGGGTGGCACACCGGGGAGCTGTTTTTT.

The chain recombines TRBV7-9 with TRBJ2-3, with D possibly TRBD1 on 6 matching bases. The V end was cut by 1 base, the J end by 2 bases, with 13 bases between. The CDR3 length is 16 residues. Germline assignment: CDR1 SEHNR and CDR2 FQNEAQ (reference sequence). The CDR3 bases are TGTGCCAGCAGCTTAGTGAGGGACAAACCCACAGATACGCAGTATTTT. This codes for CASSLVRDKPTDTQYF.

The rearrangement links TRBV5-1 to TRBJ1-2; D is perhaps TRBD1 (5 bases). This CDR3 contains 12 residues. Trimming stripped 4 bases from V and 8 bases from J, with 12 bases between. CDR1 is SGHRS, CDR2 YFSETQ, per germline. The CDR3 reads CASSITGVGYTF. CDR3 DNA: TGCGCCAGCAGCATCACAGGTGTCGGCTACACCTTC.

The chain is built from TRBV5-1 and TRBJ2-7; TRBD1 matches at 7 bases. CDR3 length: 16 residues. Germline CDR1 SGHRS, CDR2 YFSETQ. V lost 5 bases and J lost 7; bases outside the gene matches: 18. CDR3 nucleotide sequence: TGCGCCAGCAGTCGGCGTACAGGGGCCGAAGGGGGAGAGCAGTACTTC. Residues: CASSRRTGAEGGEQYF.

This clone was seen only a few times. Other DNA variants within this sample encode the same CDR3. The V and J genes are TRBV19 and TRBJ2-1, with 7 bases fitting TRBD2. The CDR3 has 14 amino acids. V trimming: 4 bases; J trimming: 6 bases; junction bases outside the gene matches: 6. Germline lookup yields CDR1 LNHDA and CDR2 SQIVND (reference sequence). This chain's CDR3 is CASSTRTGGNEQFF. The CDR3 DNA reads TGTGCCAGTAGTACCCGGACGGGAGGCAATGAGCAGTTCTTC.

The chain joins TRBV11-2 to TRBJ2-3; perhaps D is TRBD1 or TRBD2 (5 bases each). CDR1 is SGHAT, CDR2 FQNNGV, per germline. The CDR3 sequence is 14 residues long. The ends were cut back, 2 bases at V and 2 bases at J, with 8 bases in the middle. The CDR3, as DNA: TGTGCCAGCAGCTTACGGGGCTTCACAGATACGCAGTATTTT. It specifies CASSLRGFTDTQYF. Together with reference TRBV11-2 and TRBJ2-3, the CDR3 gives the full variable domain: EAGVAQSPRYKIIEKRQSVAFWCNPISGHATLYWYQQILGQGPKLLIQFQNNGVVDDSQLPKDRFSAERLKGVDSTLKIQPAKLEDSAVYLCASSLRGFTDTQYFGPGTRLTVL.

The chain employs TRBV28 and TRBJ2-5; D call uncertain. Germline-derived CDR1 and CDR2 are MDHEN and SYDVKM. The CDR3 extends over 14 amino acids. With 2 bases removed from V and 2 bases from J, the gap between germline ends came to 9 bases. This CDR3 reads CASSLRRQQETQYF. DNA for the CDR3: TGTGCCAGCAGTTTACGACGGCAACAAGAGACCCAGTACTTC.

DNA for the CDR3: TGTGCCAGCAGTTCACCTGCGGGCGCAAAAGGGGCCCAGTACTTC. It encodes CASSSPAGAKGAQYF. The V call is TRBV7-6, the J call TRBJ2-5; D is perhaps TRBD1 or TRBD2 (5 bases each). Per germline, CDR1 SGHVS and CDR2 FNYEAQ. This CDR3 comprises 15 residues. V lost 6 bases, J lost 9 bases, and 23 bases lay in between.

The chain couples TRBV5-4 to TRBJ2-3, with TRBD1 identical over 9 bases. This CDR3 is built from 14 residues. Germline-derived CDR1 and CDR2 are SGHNT and YYREEE (reference sequence). Losses at the gene ends were 3 bases for V and 6 bases for J; bases not matched to a gene: 5. CDR3 loop: CASSYGQGWDTQYF. CDR3 nucleotides: TGTGCCAGCAGCTACGGACAGGGGTGGGATACGCAGTATTTT.

This clone was counted a few times. This CDR3 reads CASSLMGGGSTEAFF. CDR3 DNA: TGTGCCAGCAGTTTAATGGGGGGGGGAAGCACTGAAGCTTTCTTT. This sequence joins TRBV27 and TRBJ1-1; D possibly corresponds to TRBD1 (5 bases). Germline CDR1 and CDR2: MNHEY and SMNVEV (reference sequence). V gave up 2 bases and J gave up 4 bases, with 14 bases separating them. This CDR3 has 15 amino acids.

The chain joins TRBV28 to TRBJ2-7; no definite D call. The germline CDR1 and CDR2 sequences are MDHEN and SYDVKM. This CDR3 region has 13 residues. The V end was cut by 7 bases, the J end by 0 bases, with 10 bases between. CDR3 region: CASMTRLSYEQYF. The DNA for the CDR3 is TGTGCCAGCATGACACGACTCTCCTACGAGCAGTACTTC.

In DNA form, the CDR3 reads TGTGCCAGTAGTCGACTTCCGGGGCCGTCAGGTGGCTACACCTTC. Translated: CASSRLPGPSGGYTF. V is TRBV19 and J is TRBJ1-2; D perhaps matches TRBD1 (5 bases). The CDR3 length is 15 residues. Germline V gene sequence: CDR1 LNHDA, CDR2 SQIVND (reference sequence). The ends were cut back, 5 bases at V and 7 bases at J, with 20 bases in the middle.

The chain links TRBV5-1 to TRBJ1-3, with D perhaps matching TRBD1 (6 bases). V was clipped by 1 base and J by 4 bases, with 15 bases between them. The germline V gene has CDR1 SGHRS and CDR2 YFSETQ. This CDR3 spans 16 amino acids. The CDR3 loop is CASSLTGAGIGNTIYF. The CDR3 nucleotides read TGCGCCAGCAGCTTGACGGGGGCCGGAATAGGAAACACCATATATTTT.

This clone was counted a few times. This chain links TRBV7-6 with TRBJ1-5, with TRBD1 matching 7 bases. The trim removed 1 base at V and 4 bases at J, leaving 4 bases unmatched. This CDR3 comprises 15 residues. Germline CDR1 reads SGHVS; CDR2 reads FNYEAQ. In DNA form, the CDR3 reads TGTGCCAGCAGCTTAGAGGCAGGGGGAAATCAGCCCCAGCATTTT. It is translated as CASSLEAGGNQPQHF.

The chain is built from TRBV7-8 and TRBJ1-5; 7 positions match TRBD1. This CDR3 has 17 residues. V lost 1 base and J lost 5; bases outside the gene matches: 11. The germline CDR1 and CDR2 sequences are SGHVS and FQNEAQ. CDR3 sequence (DNA): TGTGCCAGCAGCTTAGTCCCCGGACAGGAACTTTATCAGCCCCAGCATTTT. Translation gives CASSLVPGQELYQPQHF.

The V gene is TRBV5-1, the J gene TRBJ2-5, with D perhaps TRBD2 (5 bases). The V end was cut by 0 bases, the J end by 1 base, with 13 bases between. Germline CDR1 reads SGHRS; CDR2 reads YFSETQ. This CDR3 comprises 16 residues. The CDR3 DNA reads TGCGCCAGCAGCTTGGCCGGGAAGGGTGGCCAAGAGACCCAGTACTTC. The encoded protein is CASSLAGKGGQETQYF.

This clone was detected only once. The chain carries TRBV6-6 and TRBJ2-5; tentative D call: TRBD2 (7 bases). This CDR3 region has 13 residues. Trimming pared 6 bases from V and 4 bases from J, leaving 12 bases between. Germline V gene sequence: CDR1 MNHNY, CDR2 SVGAGI (reference sequence). CDR3 in amino acids: CASRQGGGETQYF. DNA for the CDR3: TGTGCCAGCAGACAAGGGGGGGGAGAGACCCAGTACTTC.

This chain joins TRBV6-1 and TRBJ1-1; 8 bases fit TRBD1. Looked up from germline, CDR1 is MNHNS and CDR2 is SASEGT. This CDR3 region has 14 residues. The trim removed 7 bases at V and 0 bases at J, leaving 4 bases unmatched. Written as DNA, the CDR3 is TGTGCCAGCACTTTGGACAGGGTGAACACTGAAGCTTTCTTT. It specifies CASTLDRVNTEAFF.

The rearrangement links TRBV29-1 to TRBJ2-2, with 8 bases lining up with TRBD1. V dropped 0 bases and J dropped 2; count of bases not matched to a gene: 5. Germline CDR1 reads SQVTM; CDR2 reads ANQGSEA. The CDR3 runs 16 residues. CDR3 residues: CSVEDFQGANTGELFF. CDR3 sequence (DNA): TGCAGCGTTGAAGATTTTCAGGGGGCAAACACCGGGGAGCTGTTTTTT.

The gene calls are TRBV5-1 and TRBJ2-3; D is undetermined. The germline V gene has CDR1 SGHRS and CDR2 YFSETQ. The ends were cut back, 5 bases at V and 3 bases at J, with 13 bases in the middle. The CDR3 has 14 residues. CDR3 protein: CASRGSPSTDTQYF. In DNA form, the CDR3 reads TGCGCCAGCAGGGGTTCGCCATCAACAGATACGCAGTATTTT.

CDR3 in DNA: TGTGCCAGCAGCTTTCGGGAGACCTACGAGCAGTACTTC. Translated: CASSFRETYEQYF. The gene calls are TRBV11-3 and TRBJ2-7, with D possibly being TRBD2 (6 bases). In germline, CDR1 is SGHNT, CDR2 YENEEA. The CDR3 length is 13 residues. V lost 3 bases and J lost 2, with 8 bases in between. Full variable domain (rest looked up from reference TRBV11-3 and TRBJ2-7): EAGVVQSPRYKIIEKKQPVAFWCNPISGHNTLYWYLQNLGQGPELLIRYENEEAVDDSQLPKDRFSAERLKGVDSTLKIQPAELGDSAVYLCASSFRETYEQYFGPGTRLTVT.

V and J are TRBV29-1 and TRBJ2-1; 10 bases align to TRBD2. This CDR3 spans 16 amino acids. Trimming took 4 bases from V and 3 from J; bases not matched to a gene: 9. Germline assignment: CDR1 SQVTM and CDR2 ANQGSEA. CDR3: CSVVRLAGAGYNEQFF. The CDR3 region has the DNA TGCAGCGTTGTGAGGCTAGCGGGAGCTGGCTACAATGAGCAGTTCTTC.